Each of the 28 T cell receptor beta chains below was sequenced from the same sample in a study of cytomegalovirus exposure and HLA in healthy donors. PCR amplification relied on 60 Vbeta primers (plus 13 Jbeta primers). Assay: immunoSEQ multiplex PCR; the TCRdb copy retains only in-frame clones and omits some. The profile shows roughly 150,000 clones, 80% to 85% of them singletons. The sample taken for sequencing was PBMCs. These receptors were collected from a man aged 45-60 years in good health and CMV-seropositive.

The chain uses TRBV7-6 and TRBJ2-1, with 9 bases fitting TRBD2. J gave up 1 base and V 0 bases, and 19 bases lay outside the gene matches. CDR3 length equals 22 residues. The germline CDR1 and CDR2 sequences are SGHVS and FNYEAQ. The CDR3 DNA reads as TGTGCCAGCAGCTTAGCGAGGACGGCGGGAGGGCCATTTAAAGTATCCTACAATGAGCAGTTCTTC. It yields the protein CASSLARTAGGPFKVSYNEQFF.

The chain combines TRBV18 with TRBJ1-5, with 7 positions matching TRBD1. The V gene's germline CDR1 is KGHSH and CDR2 LQKENI. CDR3 length: 16 amino acids. V gave up 6 bases and J gave up 3 bases; unmatched junction bases: 11. CDR3 in DNA: TGTGCCAGCTCTCTCACTTGGGACAGCATCAATCAGCCCCAGCATTTT. Its protein is CASSLTWDSINQPQHF.

The chain combines TRBV4-1 with TRBJ1-1; a weak D match, TRBD1 (6 bases). Germline V gives CDR1 MGHRA, CDR2 YSYEKL. V dropped 1 base and J dropped 1 base, with 13 bases sitting between them. The CDR3 length is 16 residues. This chain's CDR3 is CASSQGTVRGNTEAFF. The CDR3 DNA follows: TGCGCCAGCAGCCAAGGGACGGTCAGGGGGAACACTGAAGCTTTCTTT.

The chain carries TRBV30 and TRBJ2-2, with D unresolved. V lost 2 bases, J lost 8 bases, and 3 bases lay in between. The CDR3 has 10 residues. From germline, CDR1 is GTSNPN and CDR2 SVGIG (reference sequence). The CDR3 spells CAWSLGELFF. CDR3 sequence (DNA): TGTGCCTGGAGTCTTGGGGAGCTGTTTTTT.

Only one count was recorded for this clone. The rearrangement links TRBV7-9 to TRBJ2-7, with TRBD2 identical over 8 bases. The CDR3 sequence is 14 residues long. Germline V gene lookup returns CDR1 SEHNR and CDR2 FQNEAQ (reference sequence). The V gene end was trimmed by 1 base and the J gene end by 5 bases; junction bases not matched to a gene: 4. CDR3 in DNA: TGTGCCAGCAGCTTAGACGGGGGGGTCAACGAGCAGTACTTC. It yields the protein CASSLDGGVNEQYF.

This clone has a handful of counts. V gene TRBV5-4 combines with J gene TRBJ1-2; a possible D gene is TRBD1 (5 bases). This CDR3 has 17 amino acids. V was trimmed by 2 bases and J by 1 base, leaving 18 bases between them. Germline V lookup: CDR1 SGHNT, CDR2 YYREEE (reference sequence). The CDR3 nucleotides read TGTGCCAGCAGCTTCAACGGGGGTTCCCACGATAACTATGGCTACACCTTC. Translating gives CASSFNGGSHDNYGYTF.

The rearrangement links TRBV28 to TRBJ2-2, with TRBD1 as a possible D gene (6 bases). V gave up 6 bases and J gave up 8 bases, with 10 bases separating them. In germline, CDR1 is MDHEN, CDR2 SYDVKM. This CDR3 is built from 12 residues. The CDR3 DNA follows: TGTGCCAGCAGCCTTACAGGGGGGGAGCTGTTTTTT. It specifies CASSLTGGELFF. Full variable domain (outside the CDR3, taken from reference TRBV28 and TRBJ2-2): DVKVTQSSRYLVKRTGEKVFLECVQDMDHENMFWYRQDPGLGLRLIYFSYDVKMKEKGDIPEGYSVSREKKERFSLILESASTNQTSMYLCASSLTGGELFFGEGSRLTVL.

The rearrangement uses TRBV5-5 and TRBJ2-4; TRBD2 matches at 9 bases. V lost 4 bases to trimming and J lost 1 base; unmatched junction nucleotides: 18. This CDR3 region has 20 residues. From germline, CDR1 is SGHKS and CDR2 YYEKEE (reference sequence). Here the CDR3 DNA reads TGTGCCAGCAGCCCAGGCAGGGGCGGGGGGGCGATGGGGGCCAAAAACATTCAGTACTTC. It translates to CASSPGRGGGAMGAKNIQYF.

V gene TRBV4-3 combines with J gene TRBJ2-5; 14 nucleotides agree with TRBD2. The germline V gene has CDR1 LGHNA and CDR2 YSLEER. Germline trimming cut 4 bases from V and 5 bases from J; bases unmatched to any gene: 3. The CDR3 runs 15 residues. The CDR3 nucleotides read TGCGCCAGCAGCCGGGGACTAGCGGGGGTGGAGACCCAGTACTTC. Protein product: CASSRGLAGVETQYF.

The sample holds a few counts of this clone. The chain combines TRBV19 with TRBJ1-1; possible D gene TRBD1, 5 bases. Between the trimmed V and J ends, which lost 6 bases and 1 base, there was a span of 12 bases. The CDR3 extends over 14 amino acids. The germline V gene has CDR1 LNHDA and CDR2 SQIVND (reference sequence). The CDR3 here is CASRPRQWNTEAFF. As DNA, the CDR3 is TGTGCCAGTAGACCTAGACAGTGGAACACTGAAGCTTTCTTT.

The chain combines TRBV30 with TRBJ1-2; maybe TRBD1 (5 bases). This CDR3 region has 13 residues. V dropped 1 base and J dropped 1 base, with 7 bases sitting between them. The germline V gene encodes CDR1 GTSNPN and CDR2 SVGIG (reference sequence). This CDR3 is CAWSAGFNYGYTF. CDR3 nucleotides: TGTGCCTGGAGTGCAGGGTTTAACTATGGCTACACCTTC.

This clone has only one observation. The rearrangement links TRBV28 to TRBJ2-7; 10 bases line up with TRBD1. Per germline, CDR1 MDHEN and CDR2 SYDVKM. J lost 4 bases, V lost 6 bases, and 6 bases had no gene match. The CDR3 is 14 amino acids. CDR3 DNA: TGTGCCAGCAGGGGGACAGGGGACGGATACGAGCAGTACTTC. Residues: CASRGTGDGYEQYF.

The chain couples TRBV29-1 to TRBJ1-1; D unresolved. Trimming removed 0 bases at V and 1 base at J, with 9 bases between. Germline CDR1 reads SQVTM; CDR2 reads ANQGSEA. The CDR3 is made up of 14 amino acids. CDR3 region: CSVEDVVRNTEAFF. The CDR3 DNA is TGCAGCGTTGAAGACGTGGTCAGGAACACTGAAGCTTTCTTT. Variable domain in full (rest from reference TRBV29-1 and TRBJ1-1): SAVISQKPSRDICQRGTSLTIQCQVDSQVTMMFWYRQQPGQSLTLIATANQGSEATYESGFVIDKFPISRPNLTFSTLTVSNMSPEDSSIYLCSVEDVVRNTEAFFGQGTRLTVV.

This clone has just a few counts. In DNA, the CDR3 is TGTGCCAGCAGTTTAAGTCGAGGGACAGCCATGAACACTGAAGCTTTCTTT. Amino acids: CASSLSRGTAMNTEAFF. The rearrangement uses TRBV28 and TRBJ1-1, with 7 bases lining up with TRBD1. The V and J ends lost 2 bases and 0 bases, in that order; junction bases with no gene match: 9. The length of the CDR3 is 17 residues. CDR1 is MDHEN and CDR2 is SYDVKM in the germline V gene.

The chain couples TRBV9 to TRBJ1-1; TRBD1 might be the D (5 bases). Germline assignment: CDR1 SGDLS and CDR2 YYNGEE. The CDR3 contains 13 residues. V dropped 4 bases and J dropped 2 bases, with 9 bases sitting between them. The CDR3: CASSTQGNTEAFF. The CDR3 DNA reads TGTGCCAGCAGCACCCAGGGAAACACTGAAGCTTTCTTT.

J is TRBJ2-5 and V is TRBV5-4; 8 nucleotides agree with TRBD2. With V trimmed by 0 bases and J by 0 bases, 4 bases remained unmatched. This CDR3 comprises 16 residues. Germline loops: CDR1 SGHNT, CDR2 YYREEE (reference sequence). CDR3 amino acids: CASSLGGLEYQETQYF. The CDR3 DNA reads TGTGCCAGCAGCTTGGGGGGACTAGAATACCAAGAGACCCAGTACTTC.

The chain has TRBV30 and TRBJ1-5; 7 bases map to TRBD1. V gave up 1 base and J gave up 3 bases; unmatched junction bases: 3. The length of the CDR3 is 14 residues. Germline assignment: CDR1 GTSNPN and CDR2 SVGIG (reference sequence). In nucleotides, the CDR3 is TGTGCCTGGAGTGGACAGGGTAACAATCAGCCCCAGCATTTT. Translation: CAWSGQGNNQPQHF.

This chain links TRBV18 with TRBJ2-7; 8 nucleotides line up with TRBD1. The CDR3 spans 15 residues. J was trimmed by 2 bases and V by 6 bases; bases with no gene match: 9. Germline V CDR1 and CDR2: KGHSH, LQKENI. CDR3 loop: CASSLDRGSPYEQYF. CDR3 DNA: TGTGCCAGCTCCCTAGACAGGGGTTCCCCCTACGAGCAGTACTTC.

This clone has a handful of counts. The chain employs TRBV6-5 and TRBJ2-3; possibly TRBD2 for D (5 bases). The CDR3 length is 14 residues. Germline V gene lookup returns CDR1 MNHEY and CDR2 SVGAGI. V was trimmed by 6 bases and J by 4 bases, leaving 14 bases between them. This CDR3 is CASRTGLSADTQYF. The DNA for the CDR3 is TGTGCCAGCAGGACGGGATTGTCGGCAGATACGCAGTATTTT.

CDR3 nucleotides: TGTGCCTGGAGTGTACGCCTGCGATCTACGGGGGGAACTGGCTACACCTTC. Translating gives CAWSVRLRSTGGTGYTF. The V call is TRBV30, the J call TRBJ1-2; the D gene is possibly TRBD1 (5 bases). V was cut by 0 bases and J by 7 bases, with 24 bases left in between. This CDR3 comprises 17 residues. Germline V CDR1 and CDR2: GTSNPN, SVGIG (reference sequence).

The J gene is TRBJ1-4, the V gene TRBV18; a possible D gene is TRBD1 (5 bases). Looked up from germline, CDR1 is KGHSH and CDR2 is LQKENI. This CDR3 is 15 amino acids long. V shed 2 bases and J shed 6 bases, with 13 bases lying between them. Written as DNA, the CDR3 is TGTGCCAGCTCACCAGAACAAGGAGGGGATGAAAAACTGTTTTTT. Its protein product is CASSPEQGGDEKLFF.

This clone turned up a few times. J is TRBJ2-7 and V is TRBV6-5, with a weak D call TRBD1 (6 bases). V was trimmed by 0 bases and J by 3 bases, leaving 12 bases between them. This CDR3 has 15 residues. CDR1 MNHEY and CDR2 SVGAGI come from the germline V gene. The CDR3 is CASSYSHRAGYEQYF. In DNA, the CDR3 is TGTGCCAGCAGTTACTCGCACAGGGCCGGCTACGAGCAGTACTTC.

This rearrangement joins TRBV2 to TRBJ2-7; D may be TRBD2 (7 bases). This CDR3 is built from 15 residues. Germline V gene data show CDR1 as SNHLY and CDR2 as FYNNEI. V lost 4 bases to trimming and J lost 2 bases, with 15 bases between them. CDR3 coding DNA: TGTGCCAGCAGTGGAGGGGGGGCCACAACCTACGAGCAGTACTTC. It codes for CASSGGGATTYEQYF.

The chain combines TRBV9 with TRBJ2-7; 9 nucleotides agree with TRBD1. The CDR3 is 15 residues long. Germline values: CDR1 SGDLS, CDR2 YYNGEE. The V gene end was trimmed by 4 bases and the J gene end by 6 bases; junction bases not matched to a gene: 11. In nucleotides, the CDR3 is TGTGCCAGCAGCACCTCCCCTACAGGGGGCGGCGAGCAGTACTTC. Translation: CASSTSPTGGGEQYF.

The chain links TRBV6-6 to TRBJ2-2, with 9 bases matching TRBD1. V lost 7 bases and J lost 4; bases outside the gene matches: 4. This CDR3 is built from 14 residues. The germline CDR1 and CDR2 sequences are MNHNY and SVGAGI (reference sequence). CDR3 in amino acids: CASIPGQGTGELFF. CDR3 sequence (DNA): TGTGCCAGCATACCGGGACAGGGCACCGGGGAGCTGTTTTTT.

The V gene is TRBV6-5, the J gene TRBJ2-7; 11 nucleotides line up with TRBD2. The trim removed 6 bases at V and 7 bases at J, leaving 11 bases unmatched. CDR3 length: 15 residues. CDR1 is MNHEY and CDR2 is SVGAGI in the germline V gene. CDR3 coding DNA: TGTGCCAGCAGCCGAACTAGCGGGAGCGCCCTAGAGCAGTACTTC. This sequence encodes CASSRTSGSALEQYF.

This chain joins TRBV18 and TRBJ2-1; 12 bases map to TRBD1. V lost 2 bases and J lost 10; bases outside the gene matches: 6. The germline gives CDR1 KGHSH, CDR2 LQKENI. The CDR3 spans 15 residues. CDR3 in amino acids: CASSPLGTGGREQFF. In DNA form, the CDR3 reads TGTGCCAGCTCACCATTGGGGACAGGGGGCCGGGAGCAGTTCTTC.

The rearrangement uses TRBV7-3 and TRBJ1-2; D call uncertain. The germline gives CDR1 SGHTA, CDR2 FQGTGA. V dropped 6 bases and J dropped 8 bases, with 13 bases sitting between them. This CDR3 is 12 amino acids long. The CDR3 region is CASSEGGRGYTF. Here the CDR3 DNA reads TGTGCCAGCAGTGAGGGAGGGAGGGGCTACACCTTC.